This TCR beta chain was sequenced for a study of early T cells in non-severe SARS-CoV-2 infection. Study at large: Unsorted whole blood bulk RNA was sequenced, with unpaired chains.

Individual cDNA molecules received unique molecular identifiers. TCRdb re-analysed the 5' RACE reads in MiXCR, keeping a single row per CDR3 protein. Of 68,000 or so distinct CDR3 sequences in the sample, approximately 12% were seen once. V was pared by 0 bases and J by 4 bases, with 12 bases between. CDR1 WSHSY and CDR2 SAAADI come from the germline V gene. This CDR3 has 15 residues. Study outcomes and limitations: In VDJdb matching, anti-spike CD8 responses were favored while private and CD4 specificities went missing.

About this clonotype itself: Its antigen is not identified.

The origin of this receptor is an adult who was a healthcare worker with PCR-confirmed SARS-CoV-2 infection or an uninfected control (not recorded which). The chain combines TRBV10-2 with TRBJ1-1; maybe TRBD1 (5 bases). The sample comprised whole blood. CDR3 sequence: CASSESQGRGTEAFF. The CDR3 DNA follows: TGCGCCAGCAGTGAGTCGCAGGGACGGGGCACTGAAGCTTTCTTT.